This T cell receptor beta chain came from a study of T cell clusters in autoimmune cytopenias. The overall study: Per sample, median TRB depth was about 48,000 reads, yielding a median 2,350 distinct clonotypes. Study-wide results and caveats: TRB repertoire shifts in secondary cytopenia and chronic lymphocytic leukemia mostly reflected lymphoma, not autoimmunity.

The CDR3 spans 16 residues. Germline CDR1 and CDR2: SGHNT and YYREEE (reference sequence). One tube held mixed TRB-A and TRB-B primer pools for touch-down PCR. TCRdb processed the multiplex PCR reads again and assigns one entry to each CDR3 protein, with no DNA. Its table lists thousands of distinct CDR3 sequences. About this clonotype: Its antigen remains unidentified.

TRB was amplified from roughly 250 ng of peripheral blood genomic DNA per sample. The gene calls are TRBV5-4 and TRBJ2-1; TCRdb reports TRBD1, a call that lacks DNA to check it against. The sample comprised peripheral blood. The receptor was derived from a human donor with an autoimmune cytopenia or autoimmune hepatitis (not recorded which). This CDR3 reads CASSSVGGSSHNEQFF. Filled out from reference TRBV5-4 and TRBJ2-1, the complete variable domain reads ETGVTQSPTHLIKTRGQQVTLRCSSQSGHNTVSWYQQALGQGPQFIFQYYREEENGRGNFPPRFSGLQFPNYSSELNVNALELDDSALYLCASSSVGGSSHNEQFFGPGTRLTVL.